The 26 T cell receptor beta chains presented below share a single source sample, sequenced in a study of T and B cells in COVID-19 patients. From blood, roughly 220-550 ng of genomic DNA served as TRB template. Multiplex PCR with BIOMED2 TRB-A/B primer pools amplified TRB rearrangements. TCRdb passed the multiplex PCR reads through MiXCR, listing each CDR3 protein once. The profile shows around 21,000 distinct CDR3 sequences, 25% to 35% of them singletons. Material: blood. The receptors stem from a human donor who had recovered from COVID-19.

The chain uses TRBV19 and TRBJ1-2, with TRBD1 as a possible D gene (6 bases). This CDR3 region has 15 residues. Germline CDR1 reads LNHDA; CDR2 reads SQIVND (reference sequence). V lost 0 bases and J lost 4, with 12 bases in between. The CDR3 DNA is TGTGCCAGTAGTATAGACAGGGGCCTCCTCTATGGCTACACCTTC. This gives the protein CASSIDRGLLYGYTF.

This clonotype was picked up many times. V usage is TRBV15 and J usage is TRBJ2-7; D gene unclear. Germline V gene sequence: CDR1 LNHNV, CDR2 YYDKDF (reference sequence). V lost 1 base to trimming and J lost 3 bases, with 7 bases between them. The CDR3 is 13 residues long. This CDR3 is CATSRGDGYEQYF. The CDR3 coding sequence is TGTGCCACCAGCAGAGGTGACGGCTACGAGCAGTACTTC. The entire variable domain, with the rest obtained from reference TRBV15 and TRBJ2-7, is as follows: DAMVIQNPRYQVTQFGKPVTLSCSQTLNHNVMYWYQQKSSQAPKLLFHYYDKDFNNEADTPDNFQSRRPNTSFCFLDIRSPGLGDTAMYLCATSRGDGYEQYFGPGTRLTVT.

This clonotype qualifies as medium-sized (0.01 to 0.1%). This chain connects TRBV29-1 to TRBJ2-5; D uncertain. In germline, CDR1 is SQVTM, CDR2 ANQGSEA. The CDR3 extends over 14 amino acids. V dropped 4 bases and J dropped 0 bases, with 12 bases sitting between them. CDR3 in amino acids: CSVAWTADQETQYF. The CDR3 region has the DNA TGCAGCGTTGCATGGACGGCAGACCAAGAGACCCAGTACTTC.

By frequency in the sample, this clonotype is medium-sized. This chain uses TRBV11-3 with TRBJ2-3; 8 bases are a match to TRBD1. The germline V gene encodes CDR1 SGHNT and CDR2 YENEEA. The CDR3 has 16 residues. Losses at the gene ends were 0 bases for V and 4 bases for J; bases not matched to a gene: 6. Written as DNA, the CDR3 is TGTGCCAGCAGCTTAGATGGACAGGGCGTGCCAGATACGCAGTATTTT. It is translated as CASSLDGQGVPDTQYF.

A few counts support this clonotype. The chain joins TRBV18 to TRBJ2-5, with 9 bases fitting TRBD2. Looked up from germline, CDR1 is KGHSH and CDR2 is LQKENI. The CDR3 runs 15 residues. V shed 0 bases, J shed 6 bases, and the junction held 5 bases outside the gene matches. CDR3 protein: CASSPPGGGAQTQYF. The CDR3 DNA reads TGTGCCAGCTCACCACCCGGCGGGGGGGCCCAGACCCAGTACTTC.

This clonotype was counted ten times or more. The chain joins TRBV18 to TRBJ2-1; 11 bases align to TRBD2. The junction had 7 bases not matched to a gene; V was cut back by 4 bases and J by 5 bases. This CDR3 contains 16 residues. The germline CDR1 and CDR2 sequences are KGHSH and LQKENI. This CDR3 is CASSLWTSGSHNEQFF. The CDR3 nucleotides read TGTGCCAGCTCACTCTGGACTAGCGGGTCCCACAATGAGCAGTTCTTC.

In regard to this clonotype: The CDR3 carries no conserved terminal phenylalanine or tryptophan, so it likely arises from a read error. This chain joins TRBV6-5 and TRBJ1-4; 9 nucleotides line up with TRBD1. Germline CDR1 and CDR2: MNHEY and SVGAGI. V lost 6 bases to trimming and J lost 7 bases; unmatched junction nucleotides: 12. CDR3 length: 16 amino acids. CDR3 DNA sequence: TGTGCCAGCAGCAGAGAAGAGGGGACAGGGACTGAAAAACTGTTTTTA. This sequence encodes CASSREEGTGTEKLFL.

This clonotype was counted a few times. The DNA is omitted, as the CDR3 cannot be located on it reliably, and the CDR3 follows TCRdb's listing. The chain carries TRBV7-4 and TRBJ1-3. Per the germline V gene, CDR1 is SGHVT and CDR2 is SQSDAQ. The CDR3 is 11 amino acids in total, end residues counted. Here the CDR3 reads CAAYLCNTIYF.

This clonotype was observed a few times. CDR3 bases: TGTGCCATCAGCGACAGGGGGAGCCAAGAGACCCAGTACTTC. Protein product: CAISDRGSQETQYF. V gene TRBV10-3 combines with J gene TRBJ2-5; 9 nucleotides line up with TRBD1. CDR1 is ENHRY and CDR2 is SYGVKD in the germline V gene. J lost 1 base, V lost 6 bases, and 3 bases had no gene match. The CDR3 consists of 14 residues.

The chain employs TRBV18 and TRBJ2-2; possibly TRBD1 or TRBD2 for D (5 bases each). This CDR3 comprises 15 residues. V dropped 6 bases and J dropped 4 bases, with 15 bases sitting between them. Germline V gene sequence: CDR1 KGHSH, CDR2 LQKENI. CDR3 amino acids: CASSSIGAPTGELFF. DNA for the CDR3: TGTGCCAGCTCCTCAATCGGGGCGCCCACCGGGGAGCTGTTTTTT.

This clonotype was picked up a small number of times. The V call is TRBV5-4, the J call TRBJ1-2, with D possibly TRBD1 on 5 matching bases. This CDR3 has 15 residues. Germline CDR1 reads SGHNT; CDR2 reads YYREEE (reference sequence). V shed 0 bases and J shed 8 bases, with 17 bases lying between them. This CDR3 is CASSLVIDSPGGYTF. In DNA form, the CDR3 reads TGTGCCAGCAGCTTGGTAATCGACAGCCCGGGGGGCTACACCTTC.

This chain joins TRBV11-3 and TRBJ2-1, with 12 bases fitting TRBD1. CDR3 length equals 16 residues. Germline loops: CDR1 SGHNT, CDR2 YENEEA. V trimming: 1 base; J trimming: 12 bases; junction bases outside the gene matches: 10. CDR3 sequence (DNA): TGTGCCAGCAGCTTAGTGACGGGACAGGGGGCGCGAAGGCAGTTCTTC. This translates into CASSLVTGQGARRQFF.

This CDR3 reads CASSAQGVGEAFF. The CDR3 nucleotides read TGTGCCAGCAGTGCCCAGGGAGTAGGTGAAGCTTTCTTT. The chain has TRBV2 and TRBJ1-1; D is possibly TRBD1 (5 bases). V was pared by 4 bases and J by 7 bases, with 13 bases between. CDR1 is SNHLY and CDR2 is FYNNEI in the germline V gene. The CDR3 consists of 13 residues.

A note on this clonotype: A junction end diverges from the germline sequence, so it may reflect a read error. CDR3 sequence: CASSLVRGQETQYF. CDR3 nucleotide sequence: TGTGCCAGTAGCTTAGTTAGGGGCCAAGAGACCCAGTACTTC. The chain combines TRBV11-3 with TRBJ2-5, with D tentatively TRBD1 (5 bases). The germline V gene encodes CDR1 SGHNT and CDR2 YENEEA. This CDR3 is 14 amino acids long.

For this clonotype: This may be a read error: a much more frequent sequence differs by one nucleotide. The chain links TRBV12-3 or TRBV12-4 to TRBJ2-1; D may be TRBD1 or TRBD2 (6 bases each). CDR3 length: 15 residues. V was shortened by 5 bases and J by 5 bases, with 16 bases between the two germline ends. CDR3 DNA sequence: TGTGCCAGCAGTCCTAGAGGGGGGAGGAACAATGAGCAGTTCTTC. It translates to CASSPRGGRNNEQFF.

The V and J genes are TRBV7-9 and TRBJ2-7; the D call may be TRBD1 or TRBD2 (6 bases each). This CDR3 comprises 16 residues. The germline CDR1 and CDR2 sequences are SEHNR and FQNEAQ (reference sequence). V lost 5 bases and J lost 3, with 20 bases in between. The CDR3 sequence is CASSGGPGQLFYEQYF. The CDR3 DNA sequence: TGTGCCAGCAGCGGAGGGCCCGGACAGCTCTTCTACGAGCAGTACTTC.

The CDR3, as DNA: TGTGCCAGCAGTGGACTTGGGGGGCCAACCTACAATGAGCAGTTCTTC. Encoded protein: CASSGLGGPTYNEQFF. This chain links TRBV27 with TRBJ2-1, with D perhaps being TRBD1 or TRBD2 (6 bases each). V was trimmed by 5 bases and J by 2 bases, leaving 16 bases between them. The CDR3 totals 16 residues. Germline-derived CDR1 and CDR2 are MNHEY and SMNVEV (reference sequence).

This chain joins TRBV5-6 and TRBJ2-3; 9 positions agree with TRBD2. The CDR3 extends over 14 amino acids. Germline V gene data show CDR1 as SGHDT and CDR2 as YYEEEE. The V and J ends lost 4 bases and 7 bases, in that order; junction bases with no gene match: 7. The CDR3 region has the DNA TGTGCCAGCAGCCCGAGGACTAGCGTGTATACGCAGTATTTT. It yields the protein CASSPRTSVYTQYF.

CDR3 residues: CASSFYQGQISGANVLTF. CDR3 DNA sequence: TGTGCCAGCAGCTTCTACCAGGGACAAATCTCTGGGGCCAACGTCCTGACTTTC. The chain employs TRBV7-6 and TRBJ2-6, with a possible D match to TRBD1 (6 bases). The germline V gene encodes CDR1 SGHVS and CDR2 FNYEAQ. The V end lost 3 bases, the J end lost 0 bases, and 15 bases lay between the germline ends. The CDR3 has 18 residues.

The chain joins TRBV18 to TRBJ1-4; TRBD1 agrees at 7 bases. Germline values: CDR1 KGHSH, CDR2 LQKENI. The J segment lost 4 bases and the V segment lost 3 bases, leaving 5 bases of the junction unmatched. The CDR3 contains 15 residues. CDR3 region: CASSPSQGLNEKLFF. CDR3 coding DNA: TGTGCCAGCTCACCCTCACAGGGGCTTAATGAAAAACTGTTTTTT.

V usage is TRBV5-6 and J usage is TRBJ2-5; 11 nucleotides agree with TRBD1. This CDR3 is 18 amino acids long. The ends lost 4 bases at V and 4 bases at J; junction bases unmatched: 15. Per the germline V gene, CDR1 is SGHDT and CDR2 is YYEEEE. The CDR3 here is CASSPRGRDRGLRETQYF. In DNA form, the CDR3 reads TGTGCCAGCAGCCCCCGGGGCCGGGACAGGGGGTTAAGAGAGACCCAGTACTTC.

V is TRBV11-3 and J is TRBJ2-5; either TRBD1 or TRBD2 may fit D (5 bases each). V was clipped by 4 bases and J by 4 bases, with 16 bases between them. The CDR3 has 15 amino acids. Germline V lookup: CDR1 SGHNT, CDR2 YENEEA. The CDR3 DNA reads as TGTGCCAGCAGCTCCGGGACGCGTGGAGGAGAGACCCAGTACTTC. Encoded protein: CASSSGTRGGETQYF.

The CDR3 sequence is CASSQDRGGYNEKLFF. The CDR3 DNA reads as TGCGCCAGCAGCCAAGATCGTGGAGGCTATAATGAAAAACTGTTTTTT. This chain connects TRBV4-1 to TRBJ1-4; D ambiguous. V gave up 0 bases and J gave up 4 bases, with 12 bases separating them. This CDR3 is 16 amino acids long. In germline, CDR1 is MGHRA, CDR2 YSYEKL.

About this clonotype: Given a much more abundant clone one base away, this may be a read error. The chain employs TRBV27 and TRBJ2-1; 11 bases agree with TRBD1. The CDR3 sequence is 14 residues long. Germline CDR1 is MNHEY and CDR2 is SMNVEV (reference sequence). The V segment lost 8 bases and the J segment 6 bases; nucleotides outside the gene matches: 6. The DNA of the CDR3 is TGTGCCAGCCTCCGGGACAGGGGGTTCAATGAGCAGTTCTTC. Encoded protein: CASLRDRGFNEQFF.

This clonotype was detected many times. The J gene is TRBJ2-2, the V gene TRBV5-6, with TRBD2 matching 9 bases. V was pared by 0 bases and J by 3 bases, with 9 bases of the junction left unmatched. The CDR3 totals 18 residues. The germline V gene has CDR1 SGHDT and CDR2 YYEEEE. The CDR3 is CASSLDPAGGRDTGELFF. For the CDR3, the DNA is TGTGCCAGCAGCTTGGATCCAGCGGGGGGCCGGGACACCGGGGAGCTGTTTTTT.

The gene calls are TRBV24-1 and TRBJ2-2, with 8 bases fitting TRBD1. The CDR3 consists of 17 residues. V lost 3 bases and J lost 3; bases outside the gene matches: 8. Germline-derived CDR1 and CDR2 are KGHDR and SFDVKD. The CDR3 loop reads CATSDQSTGVDTGELFF. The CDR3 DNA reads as TGTGCCACCAGTGATCAATCGACAGGGGTTGACACCGGGGAGCTGTTTTTT.